Sequencing of this T cell receptor beta chain was carried out in a study of post-analysis software for immune sequencing data. Researchers reported that TCR beta cDNA libraries carried unique molecular identifiers. Each batch of about 0.9 to 10 million T cells produced roughly 0.5 million cDNA molecules. Each CDR3 protein gets one entry after TCRdb re-called the PCR reads with MiXCR. The data show 600,000 to 750,000 distinct CDR3 sequences, over 45% seen once. As to this clonotype: The target antigen is unknown. Possible read error: a much larger clone is one base away.

Study results and limitations: Strong same-batch co-clustering of samples appeared with F measure clustering. Controls significantly exceeded multiple sclerosis patients in normalized Chao1 diversity. TRBV5-6, TRBV5-1 and TRBV20-1 belonged to a set of roughly 5 TRBV segments that were more frequent in patients than controls.

CDR3 length equals 13 residues. The germline gives CDR1 SGHAT, CDR2 FQNNGV. The sample taken for sequencing was blood. The sequence was collected from a girl aged 2 to 10 with multiple sclerosis. The V gene is TRBV11-2, the J gene TRBJ1-2; D is undetermined. In DNA form, the CDR3 reads TGTGCCAGCAGCTTAGGGGTTAACTATGGCTACATCTTC. Translated, it gives CASSLGVNYGYIF.